This TCR beta chain stems from a study of Ad26.COV2.S vaccination and SARS-CoV-2 variants. Across the whole study: Ad26.COV2.S, an intramuscular injection, was given once or twice 56 days apart. Notes on the study in general: Recipients of vaccine and of placebo showed similar breadth of their non-spike TCR repertoires.

V lost 0 bases and J 10 bases, leaving 6 bases between the germline ends. The CDR3 is made up of 12 amino acids. Germline V lookup: CDR1 KGHDR, CDR2 SFDVKD. Data came from immunoSEQ multiplex PCR; TCRdb stores just in-frame clones and leaves some out. The profile shows hundreds of thousands of clones, more than 80% of them singletons. As to treatment: over 15 received Ad26.COV2.S at low or high dose, single or two shots; roughly five received placebo; per-sample allocation not given. Sampling took place 63 days after the first vaccine or placebo injection. What was given as vaccine was an Ad26 vector encoding Wuhan-strain SARS-CoV-2 spike. This clone has a single count. Its antigen is not identified.

Here the sequenced sample was peripheral blood, taken in a trial of Ad26.COV2.S vaccine versus placebo. The chain combines TRBV24-1 with TRBJ2-1; the D gene is possibly TRBD1 (5 bases). The TCR originated in a person between 18 and 65 years old who received the Ad26.COV2.S COVID-19 vaccine or a placebo. The CDR3 is CATSDLKGEQFF. The DNA for the CDR3 is TGTGCCACCAGTGATTTGAAGGGGGAGCAGTTCTTC.